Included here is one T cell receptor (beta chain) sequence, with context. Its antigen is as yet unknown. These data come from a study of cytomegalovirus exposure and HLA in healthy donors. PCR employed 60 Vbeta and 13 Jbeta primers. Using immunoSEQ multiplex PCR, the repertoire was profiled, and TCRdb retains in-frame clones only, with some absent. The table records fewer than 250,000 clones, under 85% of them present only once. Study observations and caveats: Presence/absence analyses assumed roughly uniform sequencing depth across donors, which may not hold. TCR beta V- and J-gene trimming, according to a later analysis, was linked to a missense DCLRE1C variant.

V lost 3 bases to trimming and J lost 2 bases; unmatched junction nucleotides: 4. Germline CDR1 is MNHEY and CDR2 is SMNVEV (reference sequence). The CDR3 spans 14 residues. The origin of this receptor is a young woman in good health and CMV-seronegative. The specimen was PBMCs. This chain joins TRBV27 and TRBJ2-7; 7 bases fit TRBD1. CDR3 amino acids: CASSLNRGTYEQYF. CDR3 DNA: TGTGCCAGCAGTTTGAACAGGGGAACCTACGAGCAGTACTTC.